This T cell receptor (beta chain) was captured by sequencing in a study of radiotherapy plus CTLA-4 blockade in lung cancer. About the study: With 30% to 40% of patients having disease control, objective responses were seen in about 17%.

Chemo-refractory metastatic non-small-cell lung cancer patients received focal radiation with ipilimumab CTLA-4 blockade. TCRdb's copy holds only in-frame clones and misses some; the assay was immunoSEQ multiplex PCR. The top ten hold roughly 13% of the sample, which has tens of thousands of clones, roughly 70% seen once. About this clone itself: Its specificity is unknown.

Broader study findings: Interferon-beta, together with early blood T cell clone dynamics, reportedly best predicted response. Among blood TCR repertoires after radiotherapy plus ipilimumab, tumor-derived clones expanded.

The CDR3 is made up of 15 amino acids. Germline loops: CDR1 SGHRS, CDR2 YFSETQ. With V trimmed by 4 bases and J by 8 bases, 10 bases remained unmatched. The source of this sequence is a human donor with non-small cell lung cancer that progressed on radiotherapy plus ipilimumab. The sequenced sample was peripheral blood, obtained from a patient treated with radiotherapy plus ipilimumab. The chain combines TRBV5-1 with TRBJ2-1, with 9 bases that match TRBD2. The CDR3 bases are TGCGCCAGCAGCCTAGCGGGAAAGTCTTCAGATGAGCAGTTCTTC. Residues: CASSLAGKSSDEQFF.